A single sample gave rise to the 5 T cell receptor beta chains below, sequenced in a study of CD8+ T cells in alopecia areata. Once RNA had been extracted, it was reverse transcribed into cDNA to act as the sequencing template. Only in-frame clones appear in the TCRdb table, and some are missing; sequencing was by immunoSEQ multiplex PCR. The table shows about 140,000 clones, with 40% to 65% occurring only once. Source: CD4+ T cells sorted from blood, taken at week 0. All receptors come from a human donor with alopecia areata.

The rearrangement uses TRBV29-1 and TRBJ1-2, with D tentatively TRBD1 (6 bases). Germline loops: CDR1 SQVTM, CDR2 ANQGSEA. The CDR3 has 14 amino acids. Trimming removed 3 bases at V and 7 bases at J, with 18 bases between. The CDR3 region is CSVDLVGGGLGYTF. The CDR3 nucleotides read TGCAGCGTTGATCTAGTCGGAGGGGGGCTTGGCTACACCTTC.

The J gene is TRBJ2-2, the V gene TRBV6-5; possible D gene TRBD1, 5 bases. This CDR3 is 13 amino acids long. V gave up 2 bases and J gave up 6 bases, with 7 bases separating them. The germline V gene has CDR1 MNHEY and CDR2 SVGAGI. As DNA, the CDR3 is TGTGCCAGCAGTTACGCGACAGCCGGGGAGCTGTTTTTT. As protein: CASSYATAGELFF.

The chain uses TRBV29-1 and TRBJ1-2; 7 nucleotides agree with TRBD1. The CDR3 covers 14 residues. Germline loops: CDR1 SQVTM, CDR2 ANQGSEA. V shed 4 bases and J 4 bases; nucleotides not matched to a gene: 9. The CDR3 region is CSVVQRAGGYGYTF. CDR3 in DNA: TGCAGCGTTGTTCAGAGGGCAGGGGGCTATGGCTACACCTTC.

CDR3 amino acids: CASSLLAAFSGANVLTF. The CDR3 coding sequence is TGCGCCAGCAGCTTACTCGCCGCGTTCTCTGGGGCCAACGTCCTGACTTTC. V gene TRBV5-1 combines with J gene TRBJ2-6; D ambiguous. V was clipped by 2 bases and J by 0 bases, with 12 bases between them. This CDR3 spans 17 amino acids. Germline assignment: CDR1 SGHRS and CDR2 YFSETQ.

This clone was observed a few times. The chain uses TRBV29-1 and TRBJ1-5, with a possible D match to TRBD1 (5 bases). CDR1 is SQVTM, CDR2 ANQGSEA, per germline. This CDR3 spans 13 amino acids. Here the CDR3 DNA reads TGCAGTATCTTACAGGAGAGCAATCAGCCCCAGCATTTT. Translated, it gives CSILQESNQPQHF. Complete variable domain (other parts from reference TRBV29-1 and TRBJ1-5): SAVISQKPSRDICQRGTSLTIQCQVDSQVTMMFWYRQQPGQSLTLIATANQGSEATYESGFVIDKFPISRPNLTFSTLTVSNMSPEDSSIYLCSILQESNQPQHFGDGTRLSIL.